This is a list of T cell receptor beta chains from one sample in a study of blood T cell repertoires in COVID-19. The repertoire was sequenced with immunoSEQ multiplex PCR; TCRdb's copy has only in-frame clones and lacks some. The repertoire includes 300,000 to 400,000 clones, roughly nine tenths of them detected once, and less than 1.2% sits in the top ten. The sequenced sample was PBMCs or T cells enriched from blood (not recorded which). The receptors were sampled from a man younger than 30 who had recovered from COVID-19. Both conserved end residues are part of each CDR3. The D gene is left open where the match is weak. Clone size appears in some rows only: once, few, many, or a class for an expanded clone.

d_call,v_call,clone_size,j_call,cdr3_nt,cdr3_aa
TRBD1,TRBV28,-,TRBJ1-5,TGTGCCAGCAGTTTATACGGACAGGGGACGAAAAATCAGCCCCAGCATTTT,CASSLYGQGTKNQPQHF
TRBD2,TRBV7-2,-,TRBJ2-5,TGTGCCAGCAGCTTTTTAGCGGGCCCCCAAGAGACCCAGTACTTC,CASSFLAGPQETQYF
TRBD1,TRBV28,-,TRBJ2-7,TGTGCCAGCAGTTTAGGGACAGGGAGTCGCGAGCAGTACTTC,CASSLGTGSREQYF
-,TRBV5-1,-,TRBJ2-1,TGCGCCAGCAGCCCCTGGGAGCGAGGTGGGAATGAGCAGTTCTTC,CASSPWERGGNEQFF
-,TRBV6-1,-,TRBJ2-7,TGTGCCAGCAGTGAAGCGAAACAGGGTGGAGTGTACGAGCAGTACTTC,CASSEAKQGGVYEQYF
TRBD2,TRBV5-1,-,TRBJ2-7,TGCGCCAGCAGCTTGGCGGCTAGCGGGGCCTTATACGAGCAGTACTTC,CASSLAASGALYEQYF
TRBD1,TRBV10-3,-,TRBJ2-7,TGTGCCATCAGTGAGTCGACAGGGGGGTACGAGCAGTACTTC,CAISESTGGYEQYF
-,TRBV28,once,TRBJ1-2,TGTGCCAGCAGTATGACAGGAAATTCAAGGGGCTACACCTTC,CASSMTGNSRGYTF
-,TRBV28,-,TRBJ1-5,TGTGCCAGCAGTTTAGGCTGGCAGCCCCAGCATTTT,CASSLGWQPQHF
TRBD1,TRBV5-1,-,TRBJ1-2,TGCGCCAGCAGCTTGGGACAGGGGAACCTCTATGGCTACACCTTC,CASSLGQGNLYGYTF
-,TRBV27,few,TRBJ1-1,TGTGCCAGCAGAGACACAAATGACATGAACACTGAAGCTTTCTTT,CASRDTNDMNTEAFF
-,TRBV25-1,-,TRBJ1-3,TGTGCCAGCAGTGACCCCCGGAGGGATGGAAACACCATATATTTT,CASSDPRRDGNTIYF
-,TRBV6-1,-,TRBJ1-2,TGTGCCAGCAGTGAGTTCAGGGATAACGGCTACACCTTC,CASSEFRDNGYTF
-,TRBV3-1/TRBV3-2,-,TRBJ2-3,TGTGCCAGCAGCCAAGGTCTCGAGGTTTACACAGATACGCAGTATTTT,CASSQGLEVYTDTQYF
-,TRBV12-3/TRBV12-4,-,TRBJ1-2,TGTGCCAGCAGTTTAAACCAGCGGTTAGGCTACACCTTC,CASSLNQRLGYTF
TRBD1,TRBV12-5,-,TRBJ1-6,TGTGCTAGTGTTCGAGACAGGGGGCGAAGTTCACCCCTCCACTTT,CASVRDRGRSSPLHF
-,TRBV5-4,-,TRBJ2-4,TGTGCCAGCAGCGAAGGGGATCGAAACATTCAGTACTTC,CASSEGDRNIQYF
-,TRBV13,-,TRBJ2-1,TGTGCCAGCAGCTTGGAAAAGCGGCTCTACAATGAGCAGTTCTTC,CASSLEKRLYNEQFF
-,TRBV27,-,TRBJ1-5,TGTGCCAGCAGGCCACTCTGGGGGGGCAGCAATCAGCCCCAGCATTTT,CASRPLWGGSNQPQHF
-,TRBV15,-,TRBJ1-5,TGTGCCACCAGCAGAGATACAGGCCAGCCCCAGCATTTT,CATSRDTGQPQHF
-,TRBV7-9,-,TRBJ2-7,TGTGCCAGCAGCTTAGAAACAGGGAGCTACGAGCAGTACTTC,CASSLETGSYEQYF
TRBD1,TRBV18,-,TRBJ2-6,TGTGCCAGCTCACCGACAGGGTCTGGGGCCAACGTCCTGACTTTC,CASSPTGSGANVLTF
TRBD1,TRBV5-4,-,TRBJ1-2,TGTGCCAGCAGCCCGAGACAGGGGGCCAGGGGCTACACCTTC,CASSPRQGARGYTF
-,TRBV21-1,-,TRBJ1-2,TGTGCCAGCAGCGGGGATTGTGACAGCCGGAACTATGGCTACACCTTC,CASSGDCDSRNYGYTF
-,TRBV3-1/TRBV3-2,-,TRBJ2-2,TGTGCCAGCAGCCACCTGAGAGGACAGCAGACCGGGGAGCTGTTTTTT,CASSHLRGQQTGELFF
-,TRBV6-5,-,TRBJ2-7,TGTGCCAGCAGGACAGGCTCCTACGAGCAGTACTTC,CASRTGSYEQYF
-,TRBV5-5,-,TRBJ2-5,TGTGCCAGCAGCTTGGTAACAGGGAGGGTGGAGACCCAGTACTTC,CASSLVTGRVETQYF
TRBD1,TRBV7-2,once,TRBJ1-5,TGTGCCAGCAGCTTCTCACAGGGGGTCAATCAGCCCCAGCATTTT,CASSFSQGVNQPQHF
-,TRBV28,-,TRBJ2-4,TGTGCCAGCAGTTTATCAGGGGAATTTTCCAAAAACATTCAGTACTTC,CASSLSGEFSKNIQYF
-,TRBV12-3/TRBV12-4,-,TRBJ1-1,TGTGCCAGCAGGAGGAGAACTGAAGCTTTCTTT,CASRRRTEAFF
-,TRBV9,-,TRBJ2-7,TGTGCCAGCAGCGTAGGCGTCAATTACGAGCAGTACTTC,CASSVGVNYEQYF
TRBD1,TRBV10-3,-,TRBJ2-7,TGTGCCATCAGTGACCAGACAACAGGGGGCCACGAGCAGTACTTC,CAISDQTTGGHEQYF
TRBD1,TRBV2,-,TRBJ1-1,TGTGCCAGCAGTATCCGGACAGGGGAGAACACTGAAGCTTTCTTT,CASSIRTGENTEAFF
-,TRBV12-3/TRBV12-4,-,TRBJ1-2,TGTGCCAGCAGTTCTACCCCTAACTATGGCTACACCTTC,CASSSTPNYGYTF
-,TRBV3-1/TRBV3-2,-,TRBJ1-3,TGTGCCAGCAGCCAAGAACGGGGGTATGGAAACACCATATATTTT,CASSQERGYGNTIYF
TRBD1,TRBV3-1/TRBV3-2,-,TRBJ1-6,TGTGCCAGCAGCCAGCGGGACAGGGGGAGCTCCTATAATTCACCCCTCCACTTT,CASSQRDRGSSYNSPLHF
TRBD2,TRBV27,-,TRBJ2-1,TGTGCCAGCACGCCCGGGACTAGCGGAAACAATGAGCAGTTCTTC,CASTPGTSGNNEQFF
TRBD2,TRBV18,-,TRBJ2-5,TGTGCCAGCTCATCCACTAGCGGGGGAAGGGAGACCCAGTACTTC,CASSSTSGGRETQYF
-,TRBV29-1,-,TRBJ2-7,TGCAGCGTTCTGGACAGATCCGCCGGCCCCTACGAGCAGTACTTC,CSVLDRSAGPYEQYF
-,TRBV5-4,once,TRBJ2-7,TGTGCCAGCAGCTCATATGCAGGGGAATTGGAGCAGTACTTC,CASSSYAGELEQYF
TRBD1,TRBV15,once,TRBJ2-5,TGTGCCACCAGCAGTAACAGGGGGGAGACCCAGTACTTC,CATSSNRGETQYF
-,TRBV7-3,-,TRBJ2-3,TGTGCCAGCAGCAAGGAAGACTTTCCAGATACGCAGTATTTT,CASSKEDFPDTQYF
TRBD1,TRBV4-2,-,TRBJ1-3,TGTGCCAGCAGCCGTGACAGGGCGGTTGGAAACACCATATATTTT,CASSRDRAVGNTIYF